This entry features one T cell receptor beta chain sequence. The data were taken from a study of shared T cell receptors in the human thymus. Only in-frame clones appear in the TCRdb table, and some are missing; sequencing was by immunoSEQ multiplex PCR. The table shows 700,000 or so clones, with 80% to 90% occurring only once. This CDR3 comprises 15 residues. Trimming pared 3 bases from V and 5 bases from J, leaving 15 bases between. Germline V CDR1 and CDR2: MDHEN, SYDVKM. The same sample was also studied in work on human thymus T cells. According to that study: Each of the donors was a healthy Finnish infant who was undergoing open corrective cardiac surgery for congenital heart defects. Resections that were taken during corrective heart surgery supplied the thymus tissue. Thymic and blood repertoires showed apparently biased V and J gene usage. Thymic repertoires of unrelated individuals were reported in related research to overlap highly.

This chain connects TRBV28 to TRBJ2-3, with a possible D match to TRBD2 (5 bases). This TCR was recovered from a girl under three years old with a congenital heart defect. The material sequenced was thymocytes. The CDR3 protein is CASSLLSHSVDTQYF. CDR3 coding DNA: TGTGCCAGCAGTTTGCTATCCCATAGCGTAGATACGCAGTATTTT.